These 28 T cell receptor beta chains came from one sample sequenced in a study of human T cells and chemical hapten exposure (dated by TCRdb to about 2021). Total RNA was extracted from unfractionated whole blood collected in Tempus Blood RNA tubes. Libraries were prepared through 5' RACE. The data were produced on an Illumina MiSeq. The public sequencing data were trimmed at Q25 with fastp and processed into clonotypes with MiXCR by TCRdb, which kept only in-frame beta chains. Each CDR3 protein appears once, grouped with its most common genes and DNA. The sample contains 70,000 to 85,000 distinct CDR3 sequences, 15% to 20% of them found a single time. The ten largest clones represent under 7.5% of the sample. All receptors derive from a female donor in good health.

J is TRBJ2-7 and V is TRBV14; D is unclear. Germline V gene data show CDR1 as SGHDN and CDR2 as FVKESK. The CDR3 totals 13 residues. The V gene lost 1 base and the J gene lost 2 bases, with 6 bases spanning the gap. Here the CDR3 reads CASSQGLTYEQYF. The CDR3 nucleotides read TGTGCCAGCAGCCAAGGATTAACCTACGAGCAGTACTTC.

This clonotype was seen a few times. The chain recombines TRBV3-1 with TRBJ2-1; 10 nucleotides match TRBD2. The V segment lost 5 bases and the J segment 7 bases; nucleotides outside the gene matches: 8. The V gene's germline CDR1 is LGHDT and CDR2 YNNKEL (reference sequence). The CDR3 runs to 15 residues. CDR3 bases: TGTGCCAGCAGCAGGGGACTAGCGTCCGTAAATGAGCAGTTCTTC. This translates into CASSRGLASVNEQFF.

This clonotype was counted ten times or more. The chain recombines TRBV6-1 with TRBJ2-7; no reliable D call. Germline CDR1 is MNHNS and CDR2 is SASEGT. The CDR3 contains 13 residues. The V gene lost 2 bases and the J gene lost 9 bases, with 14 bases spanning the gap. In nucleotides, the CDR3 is TGTGCCAGCAGTGAAACGGTCTATCACGCGCAGTACTTC. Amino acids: CASSETVYHAQYF.

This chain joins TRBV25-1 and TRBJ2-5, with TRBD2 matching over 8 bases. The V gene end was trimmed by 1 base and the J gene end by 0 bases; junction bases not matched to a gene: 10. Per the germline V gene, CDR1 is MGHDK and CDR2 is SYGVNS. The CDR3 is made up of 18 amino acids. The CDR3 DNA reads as TGTGCCAGCAGTGAATGGGCTGGGCGGGGGGAAAACCAAGAGACCCAGTACTTC. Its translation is CASSEWAGRGENQETQYF. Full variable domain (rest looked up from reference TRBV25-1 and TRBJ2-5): EADIYQTPRYLVIGTGKKITLECSQTMGHDKMYWYQQDPGMELHLIHYSYGVNSTEKGDLSSESTVSRIRTEHFPLTLESARPSHTSQYLCASSEWAGRGENQETQYFGPGTRLLVL.

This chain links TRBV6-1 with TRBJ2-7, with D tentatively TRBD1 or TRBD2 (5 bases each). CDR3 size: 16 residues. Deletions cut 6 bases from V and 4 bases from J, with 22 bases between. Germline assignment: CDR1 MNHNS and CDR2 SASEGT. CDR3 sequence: CASSANRTPGPYEQYF. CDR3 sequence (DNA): TGTGCCAGCAGCGCCAACCGGACACCGGGGCCTTACGAGCAGTACTTC.

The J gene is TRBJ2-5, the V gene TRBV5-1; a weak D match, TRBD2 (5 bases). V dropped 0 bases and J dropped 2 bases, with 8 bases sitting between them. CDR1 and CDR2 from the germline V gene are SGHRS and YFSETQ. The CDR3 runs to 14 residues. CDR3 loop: CASSLATGQETQYF. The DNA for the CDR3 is TGCGCCAGCAGCTTGGCGACGGGGCAAGAGACCCAGTACTTC.

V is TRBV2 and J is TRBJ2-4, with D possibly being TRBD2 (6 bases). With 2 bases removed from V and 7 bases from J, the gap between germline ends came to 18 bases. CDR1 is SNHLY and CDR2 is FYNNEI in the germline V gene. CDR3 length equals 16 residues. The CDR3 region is CASSETQAGAGNIQYF. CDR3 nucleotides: TGTGCCAGCAGTGAAACCCAGGCTGGGGCGGGGAACATTCAGTACTTC.

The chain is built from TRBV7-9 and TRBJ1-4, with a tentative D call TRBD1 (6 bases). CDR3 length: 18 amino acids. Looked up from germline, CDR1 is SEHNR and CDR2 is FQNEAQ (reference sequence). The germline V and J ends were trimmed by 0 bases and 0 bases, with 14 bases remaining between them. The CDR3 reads CASSLARDWTATNEKLFF. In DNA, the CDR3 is TGTGCCAGCAGCTTAGCGAGGGACTGGACAGCAACTAATGAAAAACTGTTTTTT. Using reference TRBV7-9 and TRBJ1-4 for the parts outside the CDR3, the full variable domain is DTGVSQNPRHKITKRGQNVTFRCDPISEHNRLYWYRQTLGQGPEFLTYFQNEAQLEKSRLLSDRFSAERPKGSFSTLEIQRTEQGDSAMYLCASSLARDWTATNEKLFFGSGTQLSVL.

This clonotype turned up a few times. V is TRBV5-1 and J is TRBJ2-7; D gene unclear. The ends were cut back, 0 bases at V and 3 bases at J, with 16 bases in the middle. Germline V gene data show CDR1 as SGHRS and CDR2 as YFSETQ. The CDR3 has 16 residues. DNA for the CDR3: TGCGCCAGCAGCTTGGCCGACCAGACTCTAAACTACGAGCAGTACTTC. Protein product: CASSLADQTLNYEQYF.

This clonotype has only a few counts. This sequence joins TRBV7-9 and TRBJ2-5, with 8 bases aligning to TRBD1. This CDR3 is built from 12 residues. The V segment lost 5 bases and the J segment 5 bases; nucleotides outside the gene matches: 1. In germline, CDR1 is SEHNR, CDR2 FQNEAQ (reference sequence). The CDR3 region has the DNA TGTGCCAGCAGCCGACAGGGGGAGACCCAGTACTTC. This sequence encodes CASSRQGETQYF.

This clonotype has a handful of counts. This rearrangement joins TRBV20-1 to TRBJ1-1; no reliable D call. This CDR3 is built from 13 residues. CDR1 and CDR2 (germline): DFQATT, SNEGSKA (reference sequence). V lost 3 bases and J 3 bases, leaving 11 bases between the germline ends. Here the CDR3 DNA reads TGCAGTGCTAGGACACCGTACCACACTGAAGCTTTCTTT. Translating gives CSARTPYHTEAFF.

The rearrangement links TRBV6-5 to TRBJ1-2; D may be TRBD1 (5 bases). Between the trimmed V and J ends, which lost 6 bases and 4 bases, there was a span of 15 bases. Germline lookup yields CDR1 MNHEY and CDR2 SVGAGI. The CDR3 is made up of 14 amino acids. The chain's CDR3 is CASRPSQGSYGYTF. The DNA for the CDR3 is TGTGCCAGCAGACCCAGCCAGGGCAGCTATGGCTACACCTTC.

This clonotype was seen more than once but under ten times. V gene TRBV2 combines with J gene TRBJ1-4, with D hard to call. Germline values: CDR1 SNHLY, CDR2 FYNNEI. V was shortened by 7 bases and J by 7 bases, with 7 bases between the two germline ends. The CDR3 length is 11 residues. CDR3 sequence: CASTVGEKLFF. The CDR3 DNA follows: TGTGCCAGCACAGTGGGTGAAAAACTGTTTTTT. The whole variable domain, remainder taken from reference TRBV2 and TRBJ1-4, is EPEVTQTPSHQVTQMGQEVILRCVPISNHLYFYWYRQILGQKVEFLVSFYNNEISEKSEIFDDQFSVERPDGSNFTLKIRSTKLEDSAMYFCASTVGEKLFFGSGTQLSVL.

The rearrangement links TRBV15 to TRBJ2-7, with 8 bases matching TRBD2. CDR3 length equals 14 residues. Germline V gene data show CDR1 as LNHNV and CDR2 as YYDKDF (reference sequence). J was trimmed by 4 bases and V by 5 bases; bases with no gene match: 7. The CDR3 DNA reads TGTGCCACCAGCGGAGCGGGAGTCGGATACGAGCAGTACTTC. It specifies CATSGAGVGYEQYF.

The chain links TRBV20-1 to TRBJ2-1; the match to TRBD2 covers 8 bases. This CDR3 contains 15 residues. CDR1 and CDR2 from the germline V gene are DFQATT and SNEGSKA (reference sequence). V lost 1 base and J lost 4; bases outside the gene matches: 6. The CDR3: CSARGAGLDYNEQFF. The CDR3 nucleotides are TGCAGTGCTAGAGGGGCGGGACTAGATTACAATGAGCAGTTCTTC.

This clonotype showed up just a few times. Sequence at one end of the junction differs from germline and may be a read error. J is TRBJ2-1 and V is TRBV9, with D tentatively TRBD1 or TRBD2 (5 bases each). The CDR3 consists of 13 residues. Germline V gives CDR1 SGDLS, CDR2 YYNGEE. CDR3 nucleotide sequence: TGTGCCAGCAGCATATCCCTGAGGGACCCGATACGTTTC. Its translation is CASSISLRDPIRF.

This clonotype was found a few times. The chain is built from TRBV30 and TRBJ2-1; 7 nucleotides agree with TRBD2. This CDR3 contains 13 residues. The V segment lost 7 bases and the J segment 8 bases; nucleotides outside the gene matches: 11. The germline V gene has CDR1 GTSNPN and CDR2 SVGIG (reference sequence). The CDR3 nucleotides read TGTGCCTCCTCTTCGCGGGAGTGGGATGAGCAGTTCTTC. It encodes CASSSREWDEQFF.

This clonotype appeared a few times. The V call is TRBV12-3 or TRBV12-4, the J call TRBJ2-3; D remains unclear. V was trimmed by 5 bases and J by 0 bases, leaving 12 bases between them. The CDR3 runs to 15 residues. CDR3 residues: CASSLRAASTDTQYF. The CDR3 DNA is TGTGCCAGCAGTCTTCGGGCCGCCAGCACAGATACGCAGTATTTT.

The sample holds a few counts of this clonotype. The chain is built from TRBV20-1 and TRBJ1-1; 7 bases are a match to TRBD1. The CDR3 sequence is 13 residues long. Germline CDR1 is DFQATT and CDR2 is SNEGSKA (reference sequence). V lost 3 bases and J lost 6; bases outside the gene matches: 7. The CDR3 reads CSARHRGFSEAFF. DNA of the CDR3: TGCAGTGCTAGGCACAGGGGATTCTCTGAAGCTTTCTTT.

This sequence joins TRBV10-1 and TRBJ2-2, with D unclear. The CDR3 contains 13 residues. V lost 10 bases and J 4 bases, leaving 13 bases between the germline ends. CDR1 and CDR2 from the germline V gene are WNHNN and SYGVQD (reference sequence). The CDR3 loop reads CATADGLTGELFF. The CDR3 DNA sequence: TGCGCCACGGCCGACGGTCTCACCGGGGAGCTGTTTTTT.

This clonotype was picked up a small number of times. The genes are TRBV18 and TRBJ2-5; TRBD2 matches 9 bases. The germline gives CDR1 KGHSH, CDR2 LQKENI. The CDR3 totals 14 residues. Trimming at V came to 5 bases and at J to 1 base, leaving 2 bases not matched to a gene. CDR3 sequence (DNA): TGTGCCAGCTCAACGACTAGCGGCCAAGAGACCCAGTACTTC. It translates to CASSTTSGQETQYF.

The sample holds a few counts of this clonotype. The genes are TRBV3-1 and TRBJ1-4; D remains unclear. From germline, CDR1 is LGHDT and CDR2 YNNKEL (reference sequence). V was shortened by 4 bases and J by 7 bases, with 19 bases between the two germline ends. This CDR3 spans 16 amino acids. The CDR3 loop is CASSPTPWREGEKLFF. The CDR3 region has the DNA TGTGCCAGCAGCCCTACCCCGTGGAGGGAGGGTGAAAAACTGTTTTTT.

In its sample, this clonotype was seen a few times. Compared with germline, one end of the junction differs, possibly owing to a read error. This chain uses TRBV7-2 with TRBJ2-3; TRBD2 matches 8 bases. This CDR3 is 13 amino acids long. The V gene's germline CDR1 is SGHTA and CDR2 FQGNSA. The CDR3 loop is CAEGSGSVDTQYF. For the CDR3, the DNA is TGCGCTGAGGGCAGCGGGAGTGTTGATACGCAGTATTTT.

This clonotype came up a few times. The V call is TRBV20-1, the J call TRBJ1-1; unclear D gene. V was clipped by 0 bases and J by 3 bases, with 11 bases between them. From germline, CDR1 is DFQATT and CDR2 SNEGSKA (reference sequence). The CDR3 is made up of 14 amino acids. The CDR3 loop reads CSARDGRKDTEAFF. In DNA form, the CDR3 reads TGCAGTGCTAGAGATGGGAGGAAGGACACTGAAGCTTTCTTT.

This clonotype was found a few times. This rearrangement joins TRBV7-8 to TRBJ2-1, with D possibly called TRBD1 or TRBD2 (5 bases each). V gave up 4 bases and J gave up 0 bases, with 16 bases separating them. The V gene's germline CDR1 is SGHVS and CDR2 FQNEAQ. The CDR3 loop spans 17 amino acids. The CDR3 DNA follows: TGTGCCAGCAGCTCCAGGGACCCGACCAGCTCCTACAATGAGCAGTTCTTC. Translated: CASSSRDPTSSYNEQFF.

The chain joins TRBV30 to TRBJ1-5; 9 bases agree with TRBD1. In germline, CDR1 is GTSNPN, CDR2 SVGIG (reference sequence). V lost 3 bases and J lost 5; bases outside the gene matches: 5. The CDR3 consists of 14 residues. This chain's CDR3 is CAWRDRGDHQPQHF. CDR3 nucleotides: TGTGCCTGGAGGGACAGGGGAGACCATCAGCCCCAGCATTTT.

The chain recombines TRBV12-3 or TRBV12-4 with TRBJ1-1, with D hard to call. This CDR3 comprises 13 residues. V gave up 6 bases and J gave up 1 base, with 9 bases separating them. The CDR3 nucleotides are TGTGCCAGCAGCTTTATAGAGAACACTGAAGCTTTCTTT. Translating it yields CASSFIENTEAFF.

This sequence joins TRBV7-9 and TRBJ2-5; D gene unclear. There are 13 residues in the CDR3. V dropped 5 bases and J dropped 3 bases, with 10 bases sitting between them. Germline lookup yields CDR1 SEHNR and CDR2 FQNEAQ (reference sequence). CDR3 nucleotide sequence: TGTGCCAGCAGCGTACGCCCAGAAGAGACCCAGTACTTC. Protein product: CASSVRPEETQYF.